Listed below are T cell receptor beta chains from one sample, sequenced in a study of T-cell reconstitution after alpha-beta-depleted transplantation in children. In TCRdb, the PCR reads were re-called with MiXCR into one record per CDR3 protein. The data show around 670,000 distinct CDR3 sequences, 10% to 15% seen once. Sequencing was performed on PBMCs, taken before TCRalphabeta/CD19-depleted stem cell transplant. These receptor sequences come from a girl aged 2-10 years with congenital amegakaryocytic thrombocytopenia, due to receive a stem cell transplant. Each CDR3 is given with its conserved first and last residue. Fields, in order: CDR3 length, J gene, clone size, D gene, V gene, CDR3 protein, CDR3 DNA. D genes are given only for firm matches. Not all rows give a size; the values are once, few, many and, for expanded clones, a class.

14,TRBJ2-3,few,-,TRBV12-3/TRBV12-4,CASSSGPNTDTQYF,TGTGCCAGCAGTTCCGGGCCAAACACAGATACGCAGTATTTT
13,TRBJ1-4,few,-,TRBV20-1,CAGENRRREKLFF,TGCGCTGGGGAGAACAGAAGGCGAGAAAAACTGTTTTTT
15,TRBJ2-1,-,-,TRBV5-5,CASSSSISSRNEQFF,TGTGCCAGCAGCTCATCTATATCCAGTCGCAATGAGCAGTTCTTC
11,TRBJ2-7,few,-,TRBV12-3/TRBV12-4,CASGGIYEQYF,TGTGCCAGCGGCGGCATCTACGAGCAGTACTTC
15,TRBJ2-1,once,-,TRBV7-3,CASNVGLTGNNDQFF,TGTGCCAGCAACGTTGGACTAACGGGAAACAATGATCAGTTCTTC
13,TRBJ2-7,many,-,TRBV7-6,CASSITEAYEQYF,TGTGCCAGCAGCATCACAGAAGCCTACGAGCAGTACTTC
19,TRBJ2-7,few,TRBD2,TRBV7-8,CASSQKFPYSGRYSYEQYF,TGTGCCAGCAGCCAAAAGTTTCCTTATAGCGGGAGATACTCCTACGAGCAGTACTTC
15,TRBJ2-7,few,TRBD2,TRBV18,CASSDFLREDNEQYF,TGTGCCAGCTCAGACTTTTTGCGGGAGGACAACGAGCAGTACTTC
16,TRBJ1-1,-,-,TRBV29-1,CSVVQQGFGPGTEAFF,TGCAGCGTTGTACAGCAGGGGTTCGGCCCTGGCACTGAAGCTTTCTTT
17,TRBJ1-5,few,-,TRBV12-3/TRBV12-4,CASSAGQILYSNQPQHF,TGTGCCAGCAGCGCGGGACAAATTCTCTATAGCAATCAGCCCCAGCATTTT
13,TRBJ1-1,few,-,TRBV11-2,CASRNIRNTEAFF,TGTGCCAGCAGAAATATACGCAACACTGAAGCTTTCTTT
16,TRBJ1-5,many,TRBD1,TRBV20-1,CSARQGEVSFDQPQHF,TGCAGTGCTAGACAGGGGGAAGTCAGTTTCGATCAGCCCCAGCATTTT
13,TRBJ2-5,-,TRBD1,TRBV29-1,CSVDTGGRETQYF,TGCAGCGTTGATACAGGGGGCAGGGAGACCCAGTACTTC
20,TRBJ2-2,-,TRBD2,TRBV11-1,CASSPRGGTSPLWYTGELFF,TGTGCCAGCAGCCCTAGGGGAGGGACGTCTCCTCTCTGGTATACCGGGGAGCTGTTTTTT
15,TRBJ1-2,many,TRBD1,TRBV7-9,CASSLDSDRSYGYTF,TGTGCCAGCAGCTTAGACTCGGACAGGTCATATGGCTACACCTTC
14,TRBJ2-1,many,TRBD2,TRBV12-3/TRBV12-4,CASSFTSGMNEQFF,TGTGCCAGCAGTTTTACTAGCGGGATGAATGAGCAGTTCTTC
18,TRBJ1-5,-,-,TRBV20-1,CCARGVATNYRDDQPQHF,TGCTGTGCTAGAGGTGTCGCGACAAATTATAGAGACGATCAGCCCCAGCATTTT
14,TRBJ2-7,-,TRBD2,TRBV6-5,CASSSAGTRGELYF,TGTGCCAGCAGTTCCGCCGGGACTAGGGGTGAGCTGTACTTC
15,TRBJ2-2,few,TRBD2,TRBV18,CASSPVLAGAGELFF,TGTGCCAGCTCACCAGTACTAGCGGGAGCCGGGGAGCTGTTTTTT